The entry below gives a single TCR beta chain sequence along with its context. What antigen it recognizes has not been identified. No much larger clone is present one base from it, and per-base qualities are unavailable. The source of the sample is a study of blood T cell repertoires in COVID-19 (dated by TCRdb to the early 2020s). At the level of the whole study: Samples covering the acute and convalescent phases of COVID-19 were provided by collaborators in the United States, Italy and Spain. The material from the prospective study consisted of cDNA or gDNA derived from T cells, B-cell-depleted T cells, or PBMCs. Subjects who had been exposed to COVID-19, were actively infected with it, or had recovered from it provided the deeply sampled blood TCRbeta repertoires that made up the dataset. The repertoires were made available in a free public database intended to serve as a resource for research on the immune response to SARS-CoV-2. The samples were drawn from the first 160 participants of the ongoing ImmuneRACE study and from 950 to 1,500 subjects provided by 6 global collaborators. Nearly every sample came with metadata listing a de-identified subject ID, COVID-19 status, age in years and sex. Where HLA class I and class II types were available, the types were taken from metadata supplied by the sample provider, not from assay-based typing. The study at large found these results: The quantity of clinical and demographic metadata differed by source and by participant and was supplied without curation.

Whole blood was collected in K2EDTA tubes by collaborating institutions according to the institutions' own protocols. For TCRbeta analysis, collaborators shipped samples in one of three forms: frozen whole blood, isolated PBMCs, or DNA extracted from either of those sample types. The immunoSEQ Assay, a bias-controlled multiplex PCR, was used to amplify TCRbeta CDR3 regions from genomic DNA. As for the original processing: The number of nucleated cells in each sample was estimated by amplification of reference gene primers within the assay. Sequence reads were collapsed and filtered to measure the absolute abundance of every unique TCRbeta CDR3 rearrangement. For each sample, productive Simpson clonality was calculated as the square root of Simpson's diversity index across productive rearrangements. TCRdb's version of the immuneACCESS table is confined to in-frame rearrangements and falls short of the full clone set. An unresolved V gene accounts for under half of the shortfall where checked; the remainder is of unknown origin. V and J calls and clone size are given by that table; D and trimming were obtained from the DNA. The sample table holds over 100,000 clones, of which around nine tenths were seen once. Of the sample, around 2.9% falls within the top ten clones.

Sequencing used peripheral blood. This clonotype was obtained from a man in his forties or fifties with active or convalescent COVID-19.

The DNA sequence follows: TGTGCCAGCAGTTTATCCCCCACAGGGGTAGAGACCCAGTACTTC. Protein translation: CASSLSPTGVETQYF. Recombination connected TRBV27 to TRBJ2-5; TRBD1 matches 7 bases in the middle. At the junction V is shortened by 0 bases and J by 4 bases; bases outside the gene matches: 5. From cysteine to phenylalanine, the CDR3 is 15 amino acids long. The sequence is cut down to CDR3 DNA, 45 bases in frame from base 1. As encoded in the germline V gene (reference sequence), CDR1 is MNHEY while CDR2 is SMNVEV.